Following are 8 T cell receptor beta chains from one sample sequenced in a study of T cell responses to AZD1222 COVID-19 vaccine. Sequencing was performed with immunoSEQ multiplex PCR; in TCRdb, only in-frame clones are kept and a portion is missing. The sample contains roughly 100,000 clones, around 90% of which appear only once. The sample here was peripheral blood, taken on day 0 of AZD1222 vaccination. All receptors derive from an adult in good health.

The rearrangement links TRBV20-1 to TRBJ2-3; no clear D gene. CDR1 is DFQATT and CDR2 is SNEGSKA in the germline V gene (reference sequence). The CDR3 consists of 11 residues. The germline V and J ends were trimmed by 2 bases and 9 bases, with 9 bases remaining between them. This chain's CDR3 is CSARHSGTQYF. Written as DNA, the CDR3 is TGCAGTGCTAGACACAGTGGGACGCAGTATTTT.

The rearrangement joins TRBV24-1 to TRBJ1-5, with D unclear. The V gene's germline CDR1 is KGHDR and CDR2 SFDVKD. V was pared by 2 bases and J by 7 bases, with 5 bases between. This CDR3 has 12 amino acids. The CDR3 spells CATSDSGQPQHF. CDR3 DNA: TGTGCCACCAGTGATTCTGGCCAGCCCCAGCATTTT.

The table lists this clone with a count of one. The rearrangement joins TRBV29-1 to TRBJ1-1; maybe TRBD1 (6 bases). The CDR3 is 12 residues long. The germline V and J ends were trimmed by 7 bases and 7 bases, with 16 bases remaining between them. Germline loops: CDR1 SQVTM, CDR2 ANQGSEA. The CDR3 protein is CSAKGQFVEAFF. The CDR3 DNA reads TGCAGCGCCAAAGGACAGTTTGTTGAAGCTTTCTTT.

The chain carries TRBV24-1 and TRBJ2-3; D may be TRBD2 (7 bases). Looked up from germline, CDR1 is KGHDR and CDR2 is SFDVKD. The CDR3 runs to 15 residues. The V gene lost 3 bases and the J gene lost 5 bases, with 14 bases spanning the gap. CDR3 region: CATSDKWGGEDTQYF. Here the CDR3 DNA reads TGTGCCACCAGTGATAAATGGGGGGGCGAAGATACGCAGTATTTT.

The V call is TRBV9, the J call TRBJ2-6; 7 positions agree with TRBD1. Germline-derived CDR1 and CDR2 are SGDLS and YYNGEE. J was trimmed by 0 bases and V by 4 bases; bases with no gene match: 7. The CDR3 loop spans 17 amino acids. In DNA, the CDR3 is TGTGCCAGCAGCCGACAGGGTGGGGGCTCTGGGGCCAACGTCCTGACTTTC. Protein sequence: CASSRQGGGSGANVLTF.

The V and J genes are TRBV3-1 (or the pseudogene TRBV3-2) and TRBJ2-1, with 10 bases aligning to TRBD2. CDR1 and CDR2 from the germline V gene are LGHDT and YNNKEL (reference sequence). V dropped 2 bases and J dropped 4; count of bases not matched to a gene: 5. This CDR3 region has 16 residues. CDR3 protein: CASSQRGLAPYNEQFF. In nucleotides, the CDR3 is TGTGCCAGCAGCCAACGGGGACTAGCGCCATACAATGAGCAGTTCTTC.

The chain combines TRBV5-1 with TRBJ2-6; tentatively, D is TRBD2 (5 bases). The V end lost 5 bases, the J end lost 0 bases, and 15 bases lay between the germline ends. Looked up from germline, CDR1 is SGHRS and CDR2 is YFSETQ. The CDR3 extends over 17 amino acids. The DNA of the CDR3 is TGCGCCAGCAGACTAGGGCCGATGAGCTCTGGGGCCAACGTCCTGACTTTC. Protein sequence: CASRLGPMSSGANVLTF.

The rearrangement joins TRBV7-9 to TRBJ1-6, with TRBD1 matching 7 bases. The germline CDR1 and CDR2 sequences are SEHNR and FQNEAQ (reference sequence). The CDR3 runs to 13 residues. V trimming: 11 bases; J trimming: 10 bases; junction bases outside the gene matches: 11. CDR3 nucleotides: TGTGCCGGTACGGTAGGGGGCGACTCACCCCTCCACTTT. Translating it yields CAGTVGGDSPLHF.